Following are 5 T cell receptor beta chains from one sample sequenced in a study of blood T cell repertoires in COVID-19. Repertoires were generated with immunoSEQ multiplex PCR, while TCRdb's copy carries only in-frame clones and drops some. The table shows fewer than 25,000 clones, with about nine tenths occurring only once. Specimen: peripheral blood. These TCRs come from a man between 65 and 85 years old with acute or convalescent COVID-19.

The J gene is TRBJ2-7, the V gene TRBV11-2, with no clear D. Trimming took 1 base from V and 3 from J, leaving 7 bases between them. From germline, CDR1 is SGHAT and CDR2 FQNNGV. The CDR3 contains 13 residues. CDR3 region: CASSLAPVYEQYF. CDR3 nucleotides: TGTGCCAGCAGCTTAGCCCCTGTCTACGAGCAGTACTTC.

The chain links TRBV4-3 to TRBJ1-1; 8 nucleotides agree with TRBD1. V lost 1 base to trimming and J lost 4 bases; unmatched junction nucleotides: 5. From germline, CDR1 is LGHNA and CDR2 YSLEER. The CDR3 runs to 15 residues. CDR3 amino acids: CASSQGQGLVTEAFF. The CDR3 DNA sequence: TGCGCCAGCAGCCAAGGACAGGGGTTGGTCACTGAAGCTTTCTTT.

The rearrangement uses TRBV18 and TRBJ2-5; 9 bases are a match to TRBD1. The germline V gene has CDR1 KGHSH and CDR2 LQKENI. CDR3 length: 15 residues. V dropped 1 base and J dropped 5; count of bases not matched to a gene: 5. The CDR3 here is CASSPQTGGAETQYF. Here the CDR3 DNA reads TGTGCCAGCTCACCACAAACAGGGGGCGCGGAGACCCAGTACTTC.

The genes are TRBV5-5 and TRBJ2-7; D is possibly TRBD2 (5 bases). V was pared by 5 bases and J by 1 base, with 10 bases between. This CDR3 has 13 amino acids. The V gene's germline CDR1 is SGHKS and CDR2 YYEKEE (reference sequence). CDR3 in DNA: TGTGCCAGCAGTCGGGAAAGTTCCTACGAGCAGTACTTC. This encodes CASSRESSYEQYF.

This clone was recorded a few times. The chain's CDR3 is CASSLEGGTGNTIYF. The DNA for the CDR3 is TGTGCCAGCAGCTTAGAGGGGGGGACTGGAAACACCATATATTTT. This chain joins TRBV7-2 and TRBJ1-3; D may be TRBD1 (6 bases). With 1 base removed from V and 2 bases from J, the gap between germline ends came to 9 bases. From germline, CDR1 is SGHTA and CDR2 FQGNSA. This CDR3 has 15 residues.